The clone carrying this TCR beta chain was detected only a few times. Its antigen is as yet unknown. The data stem from a study of blood T cells in healthy people across ages. General observations from the study: Researchers judged that diversity estimates from one million T cells fell short of true values.

J lost 9 bases, V lost 1 base, and 8 bases had no gene match. The germline CDR1 and CDR2 sequences are SQVTM and ANQGSEA. The CDR3 consists of 13 residues. With a J-beta primer mix and a sample-barcoded 5' primer, a second PCR ran about 7 to 12 cycles. TCRdb re-called the 5' RACE reads through MiXCR, storing one row per CDR3 protein. Of about 1.4 million distinct CDR3 sequences in the sample, approximately 59% are singletons; the top ten hold under 8.5%. This chain uses TRBV29-1 with TRBJ2-5, with 7 bases matching TRBD1. Input material: blood. The source is a man younger than 35 in good health. DNA of the CDR3: TGCAGCGTTGAAGTGGGGCAGGGGGAGCCCCAGTACTTC. Protein sequence: CSVEVGQGEPQYF.